The 8 T cell receptor beta chains presented below share a single source sample, sequenced in a study of molecular identifiers for immune sequencing clone quantification. Via MiXCR, TCRdb re-called the PCR reads, giving one row per CDR3 protein. In the table there are 250,000 to 400,000 distinct CDR3 sequences, over 20% of which are singletons. Source material: naive CD8+ T cells from blood, with Jurkat cell RNA spiked in. The sample's subset: FACS-sorted CD8+CD4-CCR7+CD45RA+ naive T cells. The receptors were sampled from a human donor in good health. Some libraries in this study had Jurkat cell RNA spiked in.

This clonotype was found many times. CDR3 sequence (DNA): TGCAGTGCTAAAGAAGGATACGAGCAGTACTTC. It encodes CSAKEGYEQYF. The chain carries TRBV20-1 and TRBJ2-7; no clear D. This CDR3 region has 11 residues. Germline V lookup: CDR1 DFQATT, CDR2 SNEGSKA (reference sequence). V gave up 4 bases and J gave up 4 bases, with 8 bases separating them.

At least ten counts were recorded for this clonotype. The chain employs TRBV9 and TRBJ2-7, with 9 positions matching TRBD1. The CDR3 spans 15 residues. CDR1 is SGDLS and CDR2 is YYNGEE in the germline V gene. The V and J ends lost 0 bases and 1 base, in that order; junction bases with no gene match: 2. The CDR3 DNA sequence: TGTGCCAGCAGCGTAGGTGGACAGGGGTCCTACGAGCAGTACTTC. Protein: CASSVGGQGSYEQYF.

This clonotype was detected ten times or more. The chain links TRBV4-1 to TRBJ1-5; D is perhaps TRBD1 (5 bases). The CDR3 is 16 amino acids. In germline, CDR1 is MGHRA, CDR2 YSYEKL. The V gene lost 3 bases and the J gene lost 2 bases, with 14 bases spanning the gap. CDR3 DNA: TGCGCCAGCAGCCAGAGCCGACTGGGGCGCAATCAGCCCCAGCATTTT. Its translation is CASSQSRLGRNQPQHF.

V is TRBV29-1 and J is TRBJ2-1; 8 nucleotides line up with TRBD1. The CDR3 contains 13 residues. Germline trimming cut 5 bases from V and 9 bases from J; bases unmatched to any gene: 9. CDR1 is SQVTM and CDR2 is ANQGSEA in the germline V gene. The CDR3 DNA is TGCAGCGTTTCAGGACAGGGCAGAAGTGAGCAGTTCTTC. It yields the protein CSVSGQGRSEQFF.

This clonotype appeared once. A much larger clone lies a single base off, so this may be a read error. This rearrangement joins TRBV7-9 to TRBJ2-3; no definite D call. The CDR3 length is 13 residues. Per the germline V gene, CDR1 is SEHNR and CDR2 is FQNEAQ (reference sequence). CDR3 amino acids: CASSLIDTDAQYF. DNA for the CDR3: TGTGCCAGCAGCTTAATTGACACAGATGCGCAGTATTTT.

This clonotype was detected only a few times. This CDR3 is missing its conserved last phenylalanine or tryptophan, likely due to a read error. The chain links TRBV3-1 to TRBJ2-3; no reliable D call. CDR1 is LGHDT, CDR2 YNNKEL, per germline (reference sequence). The CDR3 is made up of 13 amino acids. V lost 0 bases to trimming and J lost 4 bases, with 5 bases between them. This CDR3 reads CASSQEEADTQYL. CDR3 DNA sequence: TGTGCCAGCAGCCAAGAAGAGGCAGATACGCAGTATCTT.

With respect to this clonotype: A much larger clone sits a single nucleotide away, making a read error possible. The chain combines TRBV5-6 with TRBJ2-3; D not resolved. V was clipped by 4 bases and J by 3 bases, with 15 bases between them. The CDR3 is 15 residues long. The germline gives CDR1 SGHDT, CDR2 YYEEEE. Here the CDR3 DNA reads TGTGCCAGCAGCCCTTCCCTGGACGGAACAGATACGCAGTATTTT. Translation gives CASSPSLDGTDTQYF.

A note on this clonotype: This sequence may be a read error, since a much larger clone differs from it by one base. The CDR3 DNA reads as TGTGCCAGCGGGGCGTGGGGAGCCAGAAACATTCAGTACTTC. Protein: CASGAWGARNIQYF. The V and J genes are TRBV2 and TRBJ2-4; D possibly matches TRBD1 or TRBD2 (5 bases each). This CDR3 comprises 14 residues. Germline CDR1 SNHLY, CDR2 FYNNEI.